The subject of this entry is one TCR beta chain. The data were produced by immunoSEQ multiplex PCR, yet TCRdb's version contains in-frame clones alone and is incomplete. The sample has 95,000 or so clones, about 85% seen once. Looked up from germline, CDR1 is GTSNPN and CDR2 is SVGIG (reference sequence). This CDR3 has 13 residues. V gave up 3 bases and J gave up 4 bases, with 10 bases separating them. The record originates from a study of glioma-infiltrating T cells after dendritic cell vaccination. The V gene is TRBV30, the J gene TRBJ1-3; D is ambiguous. The sample was blood, taken before dendritic cell vaccination. This TCR came from a human donor with glioblastoma. The CDR3 protein is CAWSVRLGNTIYF. The CDR3 nucleotides are TGTGCCTGGAGCGTCCGGTTGGGAAACACCATATATTTT. Complete variable domain (other parts from reference TRBV30 and TRBJ1-3): SQTIHQWPATLVQPVGSPLSLECTVEGTSNPNLYWYRQAAGRGLQLLFYSVGIGQISSEVPQNLSASRPQDRQFILSSKKLLLSDSGFYLCAWSVRLGNTIYFGEGSWLTVV.